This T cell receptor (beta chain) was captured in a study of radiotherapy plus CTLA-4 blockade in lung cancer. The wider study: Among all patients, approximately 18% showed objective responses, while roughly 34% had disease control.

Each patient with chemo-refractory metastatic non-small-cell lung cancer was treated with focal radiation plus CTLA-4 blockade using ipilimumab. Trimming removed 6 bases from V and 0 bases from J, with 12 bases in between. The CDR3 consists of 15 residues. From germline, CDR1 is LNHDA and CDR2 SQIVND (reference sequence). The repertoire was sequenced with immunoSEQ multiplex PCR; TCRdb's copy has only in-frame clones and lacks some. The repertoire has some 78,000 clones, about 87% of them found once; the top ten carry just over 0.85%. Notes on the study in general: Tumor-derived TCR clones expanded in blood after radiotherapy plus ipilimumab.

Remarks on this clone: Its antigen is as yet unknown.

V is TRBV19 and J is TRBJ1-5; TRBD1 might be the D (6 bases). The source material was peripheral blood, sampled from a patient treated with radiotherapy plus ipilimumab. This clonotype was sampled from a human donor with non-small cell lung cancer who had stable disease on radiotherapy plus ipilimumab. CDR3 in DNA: TGTGCCAGTAGCCCTAACAGGGATAGCAATCAGCCCCAGCATTTT. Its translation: CASSPNRDSNQPQHF.